The 24 T cell receptor beta chains in this list originate from one sample, sequenced in a study of blood T cells in healthy people across ages. The use of a sample-barcoded 5' primer and a J-beta primer mix characterized a second PCR of roughly 7 to 12 cycles. A single record per CDR3 protein comes from TCRdb applying MiXCR to the 5' RACE reads. Among about 800,000 distinct CDR3 sequences listed, roughly 25% were seen once. These data were also filed under a second study, of T cells of mothers and their children.

Sequenced material: blood. Every receptor here comes from a boy between 5 and 17 years old in good health.

The V gene is TRBV7-2, the J gene TRBJ2-5; 11 bases map to TRBD2. The germline V gene encodes CDR1 SGHTA and CDR2 FQGNSA. The CDR3 loop spans 16 amino acids. V shed 1 base, J shed 4 bases, and the junction held 5 bases outside the gene matches. This CDR3 reads CASSLGVAGGRETQYF. In DNA form, the CDR3 reads TGTGCCAGCAGCTTAGGGGTAGCGGGAGGGAGAGAGACCCAGTACTTC.

This chain joins TRBV9 and TRBJ2-1, with 12 nucleotides matching TRBD2. The junction had 9 bases not matched to a gene; V was cut back by 3 bases and J by 5 bases. Germline V gives CDR1 SGDLS, CDR2 YYNGEE. There are 17 residues in the CDR3. CDR3 region: CASSAGSRLAGDNEQFF. DNA of the CDR3: TGTGCCAGCAGCGCCGGCAGCCGACTAGCGGGAGACAATGAGCAGTTCTTC.

CDR3 sequence (DNA): TGCAGTGCTAGAGTGGTTAGCGGGAGTGGGTACAATGAGCAGTTCTTC. Its translation is CSARVVSGSGYNEQFF. This rearrangement joins TRBV20-1 to TRBJ2-5; TRBD2 matches 9 bases. TRBJ2-1 explains the end of the DNA better; the J call may be wrong. The CDR3 loop spans 16 amino acids. Germline V gene data show CDR1 as DFQATT and CDR2 as SNEGSKA (reference sequence).

The chain recombines TRBV29-1 with TRBJ1-5; no clear D. The CDR3 is 13 amino acids. From germline, CDR1 is SQVTM and CDR2 ANQGSEA. Trimming shortened V by 7 bases and J by 1 base, and 11 bases separated the two germline ends. CDR3 coding DNA: TGCAGCGCGAGCGTGGGGAGCAATCAGCCCCAGCATTTT. This gives the protein CSASVGSNQPQHF.

This clonotype showed up just a few times. The chain joins TRBV29-1 to TRBJ2-1; unclear D gene. This CDR3 spans 14 amino acids. Germline V gene sequence: CDR1 SQVTM, CDR2 ANQGSEA. V gave up 3 bases and J gave up 7 bases, with 16 bases separating them. CDR3 bases: TGCAGCGTTGACACGGACCTATTGGGGAATGAGCAGTTCTTC. Protein sequence: CSVDTDLLGNEQFF.

V is TRBV28 and J is TRBJ2-3, with D maybe TRBD2 (7 bases). This CDR3 has 15 amino acids. The V and J ends lost 6 bases and 4 bases respectively, with 17 bases between them. Germline V CDR1 and CDR2: MDHEN, SYDVKM. Here the CDR3 DNA reads TGTGCCAGCAGCCCGTTCTGGGGGGGGCCAGATACGCAGTATTTT. Translated, it gives CASSPFWGGPDTQYF.

With respect to this clonotype: At one end the junction does not follow the germline gene, possibly because of a read error. The CDR3 nucleotides read TGTGCCAGCAGTTACAGTTCGGGCAGGGGGTACTCCCAAGGGACCCAGTACTTC. This sequence encodes CASSYSSGRGYSQGTQYF. The V and J genes are TRBV6-2 or TRBV6-3 and TRBJ2-5, with 7 positions matching TRBD1. The CDR3 runs to 18 residues. CDR1 is MNHEY, CDR2 SVGEGT, per germline.

The V and J genes are TRBV4-3 and TRBJ1-3; D uncertain. The ends were cut back, 0 bases at V and 6 bases at J, with 6 bases in the middle. Germline V gene lookup returns CDR1 LGHNA and CDR2 YSLEER. The CDR3 totals 13 residues. CDR3 in amino acids: CASSQDRENTIYF. DNA for the CDR3: TGCGCCAGCAGCCAAGATCGGGAAAACACCATATATTTT.

V usage is TRBV29-1 and J usage is TRBJ2-1, with TRBD2 matching over 10 bases. The CDR3 contains 15 residues. Germline CDR1 and CDR2: SQVTM and ANQGSEA. The V segment lost 3 bases and the J segment 9 bases; nucleotides outside the gene matches: 11. CDR3 protein: CSVEASGGAIGEQFF. For the CDR3, the DNA is TGCAGCGTTGAGGCTAGCGGGGGAGCCATTGGTGAGCAGTTCTTC.

This sequence joins TRBV24-1 and TRBJ2-5, with D unclear. Between the trimmed V and J ends, which lost 0 bases and 3 bases, there was a span of 7 bases. The CDR3 is 14 residues long. Germline V gives CDR1 KGHDR, CDR2 SFDVKD. The CDR3 protein is CATSDLGNEETQYF. CDR3 nucleotides: TGTGCCACCAGTGATTTGGGCAATGAAGAGACCCAGTACTTC.

The chain links TRBV25-1 to TRBJ1-4, with D possibly being TRBD1 (6 bases). With 2 bases removed from V and 7 bases from J, the gap between germline ends came to 11 bases. This CDR3 is 14 amino acids long. Germline CDR1 and CDR2: MGHDK and SYGVNS. The CDR3 DNA follows: TGTGCCAGCAGTGAAACATGGGGGGCTGAAAAACTGTTTTTT. Translating gives CASSETWGAEKLFF.

About this clonotype itself: At one end the junction does not follow the germline gene, possibly because of a read error. This chain links TRBV12-3 or TRBV12-4 with TRBJ2-5, with D perhaps matching TRBD1 or TRBD2 (7 bases each). The better agreement between TRBJ2-1 and the DNA end casts doubt on the J call. CDR3 length equals 15 residues. The CDR3 reads CASSLAGGGYSEQFF. The DNA for the CDR3 is TGTGCCAGCAGTTTAGCGGGAGGGGGCTACAGTGAGCAGTTCTTC.

Worth noting for this clonotype: One junction end does not reproduce the germline sequence, and a read error may be involved. V is TRBV7-4 and J is TRBJ1-5, with a weak D call TRBD1 (5 bases). The CDR3 runs to 13 residues. Germline V gives CDR1 SGHVT, CDR2 SQSDAQ. CDR3 amino acids: CAGSSWGGGPAHF. In nucleotides, the CDR3 is TGTGCCGGCAGCTCCTGGGGCGGGGGTCCGGCGCATTTT.

A single count supports this clonotype. The genes are TRBV7-2 and TRBJ1-2; 7 positions agree with TRBD1. Per the germline V gene, CDR1 is SGHTA and CDR2 is FQGNSA. With V trimmed by 5 bases and J by 8 bases, 11 bases remained unmatched. The CDR3 is 14 residues long. CDR3: CASSPRQGGLGYTF. CDR3 bases: TGTGCCAGCAGCCCGAGACAGGGAGGTTTAGGCTACACCTTC.

The chain employs TRBV20-1 and TRBJ2-7; D is perhaps TRBD2 (5 bases). CDR1 is DFQATT, CDR2 SNEGSKA, per germline (reference sequence). CDR3 size: 13 residues. Trimming stripped 3 bases from V and 2 bases from J, with 11 bases between. The chain's CDR3 is CSASTERAYEQYF. The CDR3 nucleotides read TGCAGTGCTAGTACAGAGAGGGCCTACGAGCAGTACTTC.

This chain links TRBV6-2 or TRBV6-3 with TRBJ2-1, with TRBD2 identical over 11 bases. Germline values: CDR1 MNHEY, CDR2 SVGEGT. The CDR3 is 17 amino acids. J gave up 1 base and V 4 bases, and 6 bases lay outside the gene matches. For the CDR3, the DNA is TGTGCCAGCAGTTTCCCGGGACTAGCGGCTTCCTACAATGAGCAGTTCTTC. Translating it yields CASSFPGLAASYNEQFF.

The chain combines TRBV19 with TRBJ2-1; weak D call: TRBD2 (6 bases). CDR3 length equals 17 residues. V was trimmed by 7 bases and J by 7 bases, leaving 26 bases between them. Germline V CDR1 and CDR2: LNHDA, SQIVND (reference sequence). CDR3 sequence: CASNSPLWRAGGNEQFF. CDR3 coding DNA: TGTGCCAGTAACTCGCCCTTATGGAGGGCCGGCGGGAATGAGCAGTTCTTC.

This chain connects TRBV18 to TRBJ2-7; unclear D gene. Looked up from germline, CDR1 is KGHSH and CDR2 is LQKENI. The CDR3 consists of 13 residues. Trimming stripped 2 bases from V and 6 bases from J, with 11 bases between. This CDR3 reads CASSPNAGREQYF. The CDR3 DNA reads TGTGCCAGCTCACCAAACGCCGGGCGCGAGCAGTACTTC.

The V and J genes are TRBV12-3 or TRBV12-4 and TRBJ1-4; D is uncertain. Trimming pared 3 bases from V and 8 bases from J, leaving 16 bases between. The CDR3 spans 15 residues. The CDR3 here is CASSFLSPPREKLFF. The CDR3 DNA sequence: TGTGCCAGCAGTTTTTTGTCCCCGCCACGGGAAAAACTGTTTTTT.

This chain joins TRBV10-3 and TRBJ2-3, with 16 nucleotides matching TRBD2. Germline CDR1 ENHRY, CDR2 SYGVKD. The CDR3 spans 19 residues. Trimming at V came to 6 bases and at J to 0 bases, leaving 9 bases not matched to a gene. The CDR3 here is CAIRYVGLAGGRSTDTQYF. CDR3 nucleotide sequence: TGTGCCATCAGATATGTGGGACTAGCGGGAGGGCGAAGCACAGATACGCAGTATTTT.

In this sample, this clonotype turned up a few times. The J gene is TRBJ2-5, the V gene TRBV12-3 or TRBV12-4, with D possibly matching TRBD2 (5 bases). The J call could be wrong; TRBJ2-1 is a better fit for the DNA end. The CDR3 loop spans 14 amino acids. CDR3 nucleotide sequence: TGTGCCAGCAGTTTAGCGGGAGCGGACAATGAGCAGTTCTTC. Encoded protein: CASSLAGADNEQFF.

The J gene is TRBJ2-5, the V gene TRBV5-1; 10 bases are a match to TRBD2. Matching the DNA end better, TRBJ2-7 makes the J call doubtful. The CDR3 has 15 residues. From germline, CDR1 is SGHRS and CDR2 YFSETQ. Here the CDR3 DNA reads TGCGCCAGCAGCTTGTCCGGGACTAGCGAATACGAGCAGTACTTC. It is translated as CASSLSGTSEYEQYF.

A few counts support this clonotype. The chain couples TRBV7-2 to TRBJ2-7, with D tentatively TRBD1 (6 bases). V lost 7 bases, J lost 0 bases, and 16 bases lay in between. The CDR3 spans 15 residues. Germline loops: CDR1 SGHTA, CDR2 FQGNSA. The CDR3 bases are TGTGCCAGCACTCCCTCCGGGACACACTCCTACGAGCAGTACTTC. Translated: CASTPSGTHSYEQYF.

The V and J genes are TRBV25-1 and TRBJ1-1, with D unclear. Trimming pared 2 bases from V and 7 bases from J, leaving 14 bases between. Germline CDR1 is MGHDK and CDR2 is SYGVNS. This CDR3 contains 14 residues. Here the CDR3 DNA reads TGTGCCAGCAGTGAACCCGGGAGGACGGTTGAAGCTTTCTTT. Amino acids: CASSEPGRTVEAFF. The variable domain in full, with the rest retrieved from reference TRBV25-1 and TRBJ1-1, is EADIYQTPRYLVIGTGKKITLECSQTMGHDKMYWYQQDPGMELHLIHYSYGVNSTEKGDLSSESTVSRIRTEHFPLTLESARPSHTSQYLCASSEPGRTVEAFFGQGTRLTVV.